These 27 T cell receptor beta chains were all obtained from the same sample, sequenced in a study of identical twins (dated by TCRdb to about 2016). Library preparation used 5' RACE. Instrument on record: Illumina HiSeq 2000. TCRdb reanalyzed the raw reads on its own, using fastp at Q25 for trimming and MiXCR for clone calling, and kept in-frame beta chains. A single entry per CDR3 protein holds the most common genes and DNA from its merged rows. A total of some 500,000 distinct CDR3 sequences appear in this sample, roughly 9.9% of them only once. Roughly 3.2% of the sample is in the top ten clones. These data also formed part of another study, on yellow fever vaccine responses in identical twins.

Sequencing input: PBMCs. These receptor sequences come from a woman aged 18-30 years in good health.

This chain joins TRBV12-3 or TRBV12-4 and TRBJ2-1; tentative D call: TRBD2 (5 bases). The CDR3 contains 13 residues. The V gene lost 2 bases and the J gene lost 10 bases, with 12 bases spanning the gap. The chain's CDR3 is CASSLSGLVEQFF. The CDR3 DNA sequence: TGTGCCAGCAGTTTATCAGGACTGGTGGAGCAGTTCTTC.

This chain connects TRBV6-1 to TRBJ2-3; the match to TRBD1 covers 7 bases. The length of the CDR3 is 17 residues. The germline V gene has CDR1 MNHNS and CDR2 SASEGT. V gave up 7 bases and J gave up 3 bases; unmatched junction bases: 16. As DNA, the CDR3 is TGTGCCAGCAAACGGGGAAGGTCAGGGGGTAGGACAGATACGCAGTATTTT. This sequence encodes CASKRGRSGGRTDTQYF.

The chain carries TRBV5-1 and TRBJ2-3; 12 nucleotides agree with TRBD2. In germline, CDR1 is SGHRS, CDR2 YFSETQ. The ends lost 3 bases at V and 3 bases at J; junction bases unmatched: 5. The CDR3 is 16 residues long. The CDR3 DNA is TGCGCCAGCAGCTGGAGGACTAGCGGGGATACAGATACGCAGTATTTT. Protein sequence: CASSWRTSGDTDTQYF. Combining the CDR3 with reference TRBV5-1 and TRBJ2-3 gives the whole variable domain KAGVTQTPRYLIKTRGQQVTLSCSPISGHRSVSWYQQTPGQGLQFLFEYFSETQRNKGNFPGRFSGRQFSNSRSEMNVSTLELGDSALYLCASSWRTSGDTDTQYFGPGTRLTVL.

Only a few counts were recorded for this clonotype. The genes are TRBV12-3 or TRBV12-4 and TRBJ2-5; the match to TRBD2 covers 8 bases. After removal of 5 bases from V and 5 bases from J, the junction contained 13 bases not matched to a gene. The CDR3 sequence is 16 residues long. The CDR3 reads CASSPLSGGLGETQYF. The CDR3 coding sequence is TGTGCCAGCAGTCCTCTCTCGGGGGGGCTTGGGGAGACCCAGTACTTC.

The chain employs TRBV2 and TRBJ1-6; 7 nucleotides align to TRBD1. This CDR3 comprises 12 residues. V gave up 9 bases and J gave up 7 bases; unmatched junction bases: 3. CDR1 and CDR2 from the germline V gene are SNHLY and FYNNEI. The CDR3 DNA is TGTGCCAGGAAACAGGGGAATTCACCCCTCCACTTT. Translated, it gives CARKQGNSPLHF.

In DNA form, the CDR3 reads TGTGCCAGCACTCAACTGGGCAAGGACGGAAACACCGGGGAGCTGTTTTTT. Its protein product is CASTQLGKDGNTGELFF. The chain links TRBV6-2 or TRBV6-3 to TRBJ2-2; no reliable D call. The CDR3 runs 17 residues. The germline V gene encodes CDR1 MNHEY and CDR2 SVGEGT. With 7 bases removed from V and 2 bases from J, the gap between germline ends came to 20 bases.

This clonotype occurred a few times. The chain employs TRBV10-3 and TRBJ2-3, with TRBD2 matching 9 bases. Germline lookup yields CDR1 ENHRY and CDR2 SYGVKD. The CDR3 loop spans 13 amino acids. V was clipped by 3 bases and J by 14 bases; unmatched bases: 9. The CDR3, as DNA: TGTGCCATCAGTGAAGTGCTAGCGGGGATCTCGTATTTT. Protein product: CAISEVLAGISYF.

This clonotype is a singleton in its sample. The V call is TRBV7-3, the J call TRBJ2-3; 8 nucleotides line up with TRBD2. Unmatched junction bases numbered 10, after V lost 6 bases and J lost 5 bases. Germline CDR1 reads SGHTA; CDR2 reads FQGTGA. The CDR3 is 15 residues long. In DNA, the CDR3 is TGTGCCAGCAGTCGTACGAGCGGGGGCAAAGATACGCAGTATTTT. Protein product: CASSRTSGGKDTQYF.

This rearrangement joins TRBV10-3 to TRBJ1-2; a weak D match, TRBD1 (6 bases). This CDR3 has 11 amino acids. Trimming removed 6 bases at V and 6 bases at J, with 8 bases between. CDR1 and CDR2 from the germline V gene are ENHRY and SYGVKD. CDR3 amino acids: CAIRGQDGYTF. The CDR3 DNA reads TGTGCCATCAGGGGACAAGATGGCTACACCTTC.

This rearrangement joins TRBV27 to TRBJ2-7; TRBD1 is a possible D gene (6 bases). The CDR3 sequence is 12 residues long. V was pared by 8 bases and J by 3 bases, with 11 bases between. The V gene's germline CDR1 is MNHEY and CDR2 SMNVEV (reference sequence). The CDR3 DNA follows: TGTGCCAGCGCAACAGGGAACTACGAGCAGTACTTC. Translating gives CASATGNYEQYF.

The V call is TRBV24-1, the J call TRBJ2-3; TRBD2 might be the D (6 bases). The CDR3 has 14 residues. Trimming cost V 10 bases and J 3 bases, with 16 bases left between them. The germline V gene has CDR1 KGHDR and CDR2 SFDVKD. DNA of the CDR3: TGTGCCACGGCTAGCGTATCAGGGACAGATACGCAGTATTTT. Its protein product is CATASVSGTDTQYF.

The chain employs TRBV5-1 and TRBJ2-2; D might be TRBD1 (6 bases). This CDR3 region has 16 residues. From germline, CDR1 is SGHRS and CDR2 YFSETQ. Trimming removed 2 bases from V and 4 bases from J, with 15 bases in between. CDR3 in amino acids: CASSFYGQSTTGELFF. The CDR3 DNA reads as TGCGCCAGCAGCTTTTATGGACAGAGTACCACCGGGGAGCTGTTTTTT.

This sequence joins TRBV29-1 and TRBJ1-1; unclear D gene. Germline CDR1 is SQVTM and CDR2 is ANQGSEA. The CDR3 has 10 amino acids. Trimming took 5 bases from V and 10 from J, leaving 11 bases between them. The DNA of the CDR3 is TGCAGCGTTTACAGTGGAGGAGCTTTCTTT. Translation gives CSVYSGGAFF.

This sequence joins TRBV12-3 or TRBV12-4 and TRBJ2-1; 14 bases are a match to TRBD2. The J segment lost 9 bases and the V segment lost 5 bases, leaving 3 bases of the junction unmatched. This CDR3 is built from 14 residues. CDR3 residues: CASSGTSGSVEQFF. CDR3 in DNA: TGTGCCAGCAGTGGGACTAGCGGGAGTGTTGAGCAGTTCTTC.

This clonotype was counted between two and nine times. The chain couples TRBV4-1 to TRBJ1-1, with D possibly TRBD1 on 5 matching bases. V was trimmed by 4 bases and J by 7 bases, leaving 16 bases between them. Germline V gene lookup returns CDR1 MGHRA and CDR2 YSYEKL. The CDR3 consists of 14 residues. In nucleotides, the CDR3 is TGCGCCAGCAGCCCCCGGGGGTTGGGTAATGAAGCTTTCTTT. This gives the protein CASSPRGLGNEAFF.

In this sample, this clonotype turned up many times. The CDR3 DNA reads as TGTGCCAGCAGACACCGGGACACCTCCTACGAGCAGTACTTC. It encodes CASRHRDTSYEQYF. This sequence joins TRBV2 and TRBJ2-7; D perhaps matches TRBD1 (6 bases). The CDR3 loop spans 14 amino acids. Germline CDR1 and CDR2: SNHLY and FYNNEI. V shed 6 bases and J shed 0 bases, with 12 bases lying between them. Looking up the rest from reference TRBV2 and TRBJ2-7 gives the full variable domain: EPEVTQTPSHQVTQMGQEVILRCVPISNHLYFYWYRQILGQKVEFLVSFYNNEISEKSEIFDDQFSVERPDGSNFTLKIRSTKLEDSAMYFCASRHRDTSYEQYFGPGTRLTVT.

This clonotype was seen repeatedly, ten times or more. The J gene is TRBJ2-7, the V gene TRBV29-1; no definite D call. Germline V gene data show CDR1 as SQVTM and CDR2 as ANQGSEA. Trimming took 6 bases from V and 0 from J, leaving 15 bases between them. This CDR3 spans 14 amino acids. CDR3 protein: CSVANIGFSYEQYF. In DNA, the CDR3 is TGCAGCGTCGCCAATATAGGGTTCTCCTACGAGCAGTACTTC.

The chain has TRBV20-1 and TRBJ2-1; 8 bases align to TRBD2. Trimming took 1 base from V and 4 from J; bases not matched to a gene: 3. The CDR3 is 14 residues long. Per germline, CDR1 DFQATT and CDR2 SNEGSKA (reference sequence). This CDR3 is CSARVGGDYNEQFF. As DNA, the CDR3 is TGCAGTGCTAGAGTCGGGGGGGATTACAATGAGCAGTTCTTC.

The rearrangement uses TRBV28 and TRBJ2-1, with 9 bases aligning to TRBD1. The J segment lost 7 bases and the V segment lost 2 bases, leaving 9 bases of the junction unmatched. Looked up from germline, CDR1 is MDHEN and CDR2 is SYDVKM. The CDR3 contains 16 residues. The chain's CDR3 is CASSLREGTGLNEQFF. The CDR3 DNA is TGTGCCAGCAGTTTAAGGGAGGGGACAGGGTTGAATGAGCAGTTCTTC.

The table lists this clonotype with many counts. The chain combines TRBV27 with TRBJ2-1; 10 bases are a match to TRBD2. The CDR3 runs to 15 residues. Per the germline V gene, CDR1 is MNHEY and CDR2 is SMNVEV (reference sequence). V lost 4 bases, J lost 6 bases, and 6 bases stayed unmatched. The CDR3 DNA follows: TGTGCCAGCAGTTCAGAGCGGGAGGGCCTCAATGAGCAGTTCTTC. Translation gives CASSSEREGLNEQFF.

The V call is TRBV4-1, the J call TRBJ1-6; no firm D call. Per the germline V gene, CDR1 is MGHRA and CDR2 is YSYEKL. CDR3 length: 12 residues. V was shortened by 3 bases and J by 10 bases, with 7 bases between the two germline ends. CDR3 nucleotides: TGCGCCAGCAGCCACCCTGACTCACCCCTCCACTTT. Translating gives CASSHPDSPLHF.

This clonotype was seen more than once but under ten times. CDR3 in amino acids: CASSLRSKDMNTEAFF. Here the CDR3 DNA reads TGTGCCAGCAGTTTAAGGTCCAAGGACATGAACACTGAAGCTTTCTTT. V and J are TRBV27 and TRBJ1-1, with TRBD1 as a possible D gene (5 bases). Germline CDR1 reads MNHEY; CDR2 reads SMNVEV (reference sequence). This CDR3 has 16 amino acids. The V gene lost 2 bases and the J gene lost 0 bases, with 13 bases spanning the gap.

This clonotype has more than one count but fewer than ten. J is TRBJ2-3 and V is TRBV28, with a tentative D call TRBD1 (6 bases). V was pared by 5 bases and J by 2 bases, with 14 bases between. The CDR3 runs to 15 residues. Germline V lookup: CDR1 MDHEN, CDR2 SYDVKM. The DNA for the CDR3 is TGTGCCAGCAGTCCATTTCGGGACATCACAGATACGCAGTATTTT. This codes for CASSPFRDITDTQYF.

This clonotype was found many times. The J gene is TRBJ2-1, the V gene TRBV14, with TRBD2 as a possible D gene (5 bases). This CDR3 spans 15 amino acids. Between the trimmed V and J ends, which lost 0 bases and 3 bases, there was a span of 9 bases. Germline V gene lookup returns CDR1 SGHDN and CDR2 FVKESK. CDR3 nucleotide sequence: TGTGCCAGCAGCCAAGATCTGGGAGTCTACAATGAGCAGTTCTTC. Protein sequence: CASSQDLGVYNEQFF.

This clonotype came up many times. This rearrangement joins TRBV5-1 to TRBJ2-2, with 10 bases identical to TRBD2. The CDR3 length is 17 residues. Per the germline V gene, CDR1 is SGHRS and CDR2 is YFSETQ. V lost 4 bases to trimming and J lost 4 bases; unmatched junction nucleotides: 10. CDR3: CASSPMLAGAGTGELFF. CDR3 bases: TGCGCCAGCAGCCCGATGCTAGCGGGAGCGGGCACCGGGGAGCTGTTTTTT.

The rearrangement links TRBV15 to TRBJ2-7, with 12 bases matching TRBD2. Germline lookup yields CDR1 LNHNV and CDR2 YYDKDF (reference sequence). The V gene end was trimmed by 5 bases and the J gene end by 3 bases; junction bases not matched to a gene: 8. This CDR3 is built from 16 residues. CDR3 in DNA: TGTGCCACCAGCTACAGGACTAGCGGGAACTTCTACGAGCAGTACTTC. It specifies CATSYRTSGNFYEQYF.

The V and J genes are TRBV28 and TRBJ1-2, with TRBD1 matching 11 bases. J gave up 5 bases and V 3 bases, and 5 bases lay outside the gene matches. The CDR3 has 15 residues. The germline V gene has CDR1 MDHEN and CDR2 SYDVKM. The CDR3 sequence: CASSFYGTGGYGYTF. The DNA for the CDR3 is TGTGCCAGCAGTTTCTACGGGACAGGGGGTTATGGCTACACCTTC.